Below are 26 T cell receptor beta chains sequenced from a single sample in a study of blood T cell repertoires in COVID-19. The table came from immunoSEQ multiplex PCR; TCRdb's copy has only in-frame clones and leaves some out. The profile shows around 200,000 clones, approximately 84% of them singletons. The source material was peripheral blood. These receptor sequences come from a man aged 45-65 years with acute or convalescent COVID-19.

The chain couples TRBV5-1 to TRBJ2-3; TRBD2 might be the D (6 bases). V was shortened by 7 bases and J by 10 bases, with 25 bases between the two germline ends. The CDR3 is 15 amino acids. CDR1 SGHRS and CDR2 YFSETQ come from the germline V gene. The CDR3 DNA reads TGCGCCAGCGCCCCGGGAGCGGTTAACCCCAGTGCGCAGTATTTT. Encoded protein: CASAPGAVNPSAQYF. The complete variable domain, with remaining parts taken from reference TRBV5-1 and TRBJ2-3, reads KAGVTQTPRYLIKTRGQQVTLSCSPISGHRSVSWYQQTPGQGLQFLFEYFSETQRNKGNFPGRFSGRQFSNSRSEMNVSTLELGDSALYLCASAPGAVNPSAQYFGPGTRLTVL.

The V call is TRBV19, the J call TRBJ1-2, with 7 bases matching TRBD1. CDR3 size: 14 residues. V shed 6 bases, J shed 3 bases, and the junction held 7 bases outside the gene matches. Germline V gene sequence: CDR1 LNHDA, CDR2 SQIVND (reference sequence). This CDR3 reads CASRTHGTDYGYTF. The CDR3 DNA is TGTGCCAGTAGAACCCACGGGACAGACTATGGCTACACCTTC. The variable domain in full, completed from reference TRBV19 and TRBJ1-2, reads DGGITQSPKYLFRKEGQNVTLSCEQNLNHDAMYWYRQDPGQGLRLIYYSQIVNDFQKGDIAEGYSVSREKKESFPLTVTSAQKNPTAFYLCASRTHGTDYGYTFGSGTRLTVV.

Here the CDR3 DNA reads TGTGCCAGTACCTCTCTAGGGGGCTATATCGGTTCTGAAGCTTTCTTT. This codes for CASTSLGGYIGSEAFF. The J gene is TRBJ1-1, the V gene TRBV19; TRBD1 agrees at 7 bases. The J segment lost 6 bases and the V segment lost 7 bases, leaving 17 bases of the junction unmatched. The germline CDR1 and CDR2 sequences are LNHDA and SQIVND (reference sequence). This CDR3 region has 16 residues.

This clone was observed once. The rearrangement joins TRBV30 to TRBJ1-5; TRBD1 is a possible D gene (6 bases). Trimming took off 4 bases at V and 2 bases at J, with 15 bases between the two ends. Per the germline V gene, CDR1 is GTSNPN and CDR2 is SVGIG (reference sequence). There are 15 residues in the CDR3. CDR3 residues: CAWTVGGAGNQPQHF. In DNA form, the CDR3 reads TGTGCCTGGACGGTTGGGGGCGCGGGCAATCAGCCCCAGCATTTT.

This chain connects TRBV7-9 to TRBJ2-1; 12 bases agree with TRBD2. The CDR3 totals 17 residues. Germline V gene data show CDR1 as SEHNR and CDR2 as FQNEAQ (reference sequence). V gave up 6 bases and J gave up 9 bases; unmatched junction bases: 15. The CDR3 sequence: CASRGPGTSGRLGEQFF. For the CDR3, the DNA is TGTGCCAGCAGAGGTCCCGGGACTAGCGGGCGACTCGGTGAGCAGTTCTTC.

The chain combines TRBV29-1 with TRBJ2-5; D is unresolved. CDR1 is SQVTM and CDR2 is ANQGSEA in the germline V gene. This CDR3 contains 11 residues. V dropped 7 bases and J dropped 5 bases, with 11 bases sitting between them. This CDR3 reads CSANIRETQYF. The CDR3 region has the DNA TGCAGCGCCAATATACGGGAGACCCAGTACTTC.

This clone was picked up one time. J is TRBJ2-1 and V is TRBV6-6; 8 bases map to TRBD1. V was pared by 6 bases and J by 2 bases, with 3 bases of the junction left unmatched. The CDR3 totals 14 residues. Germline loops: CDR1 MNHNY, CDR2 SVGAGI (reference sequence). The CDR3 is CASRNRGAYNEQFF. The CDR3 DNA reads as TGTGCCAGCAGGAACAGGGGGGCCTACAATGAGCAGTTCTTC.

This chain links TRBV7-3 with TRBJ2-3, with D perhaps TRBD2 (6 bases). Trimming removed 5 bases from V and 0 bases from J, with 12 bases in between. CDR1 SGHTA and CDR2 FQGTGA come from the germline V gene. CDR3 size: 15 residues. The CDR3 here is CASSPGGGSTDTQYF. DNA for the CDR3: TGTGCCAGCAGCCCCGGCGGAGGGAGCACAGATACGCAGTATTTT.

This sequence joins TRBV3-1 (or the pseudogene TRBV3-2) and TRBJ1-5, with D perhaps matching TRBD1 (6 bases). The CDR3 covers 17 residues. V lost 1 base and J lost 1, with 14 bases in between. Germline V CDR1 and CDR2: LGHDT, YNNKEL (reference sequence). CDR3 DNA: TGTGCCAGCAGCCAAGGGGGGCAGGGGTCGAGCAATCAGCCCCAGCATTTT. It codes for CASSQGGQGSSNQPQHF.

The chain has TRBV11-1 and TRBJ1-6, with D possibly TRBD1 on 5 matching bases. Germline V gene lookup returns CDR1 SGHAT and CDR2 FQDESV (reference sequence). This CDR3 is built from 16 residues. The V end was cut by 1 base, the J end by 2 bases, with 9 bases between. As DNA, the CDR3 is TGTGCCAGCAGCTTAGGCGGCAGGGCCTATAATTCACCCCTCCACTTT. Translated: CASSLGGRAYNSPLHF. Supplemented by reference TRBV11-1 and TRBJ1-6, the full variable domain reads EAEVAQSPRYKITEKSQAVAFWCDPISGHATLYWYRQILGQGPELLVQFQDESVVDDSQLPKDRFSAERLKGVDSTLKIQPAELGDSAMYLCASSLGGRAYNSPLHFGNGTRLTVT.

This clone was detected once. The CDR3 region is CASSLAGGQETQYF. CDR3 coding DNA: TGTGCCAGCAGCTTGGCCGGCGGCCAAGAGACCCAGTACTTC. V gene TRBV5-6 combines with J gene TRBJ2-5; no firm D call. The CDR3 spans 14 residues. Per germline, CDR1 SGHDT and CDR2 YYEEEE. The V end was cut by 0 bases, the J end by 1 base, with 7 bases between.

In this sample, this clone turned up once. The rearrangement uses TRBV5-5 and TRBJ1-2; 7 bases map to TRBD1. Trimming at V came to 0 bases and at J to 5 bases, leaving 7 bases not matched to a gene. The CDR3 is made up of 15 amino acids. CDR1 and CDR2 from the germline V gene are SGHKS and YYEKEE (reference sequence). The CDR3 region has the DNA TGTGCCAGCAGCTTGGGAGGGGGCGGTGGTTATGGCTACACCTTC. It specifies CASSLGGGGGYGYTF.

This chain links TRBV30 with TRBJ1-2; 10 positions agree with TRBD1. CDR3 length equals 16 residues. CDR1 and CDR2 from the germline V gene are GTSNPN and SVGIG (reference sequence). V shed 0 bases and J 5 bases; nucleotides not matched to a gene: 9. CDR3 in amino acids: CAWSVLETGGGYGYTF. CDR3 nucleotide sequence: TGTGCCTGGAGTGTACTTGAGACAGGGGGCGGTTATGGCTACACCTTC.

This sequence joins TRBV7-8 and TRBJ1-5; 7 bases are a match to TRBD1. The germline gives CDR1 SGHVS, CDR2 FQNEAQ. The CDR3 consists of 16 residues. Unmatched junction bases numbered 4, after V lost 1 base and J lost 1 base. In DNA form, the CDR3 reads TGTGCCAGCAGCTTAGGACAGGGAGTGAGCAATCAGCCCCAGCATTTT. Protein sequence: CASSLGQGVSNQPQHF. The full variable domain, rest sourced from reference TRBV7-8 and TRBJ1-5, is GAGVSQSPRYKVAKRGQDVALRCDPISGHVSLFWYQQALGQGPEFLTYFQNEAQLDKSGLPSDRFFAERPEGSVSTLKIQRTQQEDSAVYLCASSLGQGVSNQPQHFGDGTRLSIL.

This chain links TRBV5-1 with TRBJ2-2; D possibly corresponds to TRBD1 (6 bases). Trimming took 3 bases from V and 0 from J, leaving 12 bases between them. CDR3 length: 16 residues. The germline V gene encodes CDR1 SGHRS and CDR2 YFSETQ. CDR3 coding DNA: TGCGCCAGCAGCTCCAACAGGGTATCGAACACCGGGGAGCTGTTTTTT. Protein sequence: CASSSNRVSNTGELFF.

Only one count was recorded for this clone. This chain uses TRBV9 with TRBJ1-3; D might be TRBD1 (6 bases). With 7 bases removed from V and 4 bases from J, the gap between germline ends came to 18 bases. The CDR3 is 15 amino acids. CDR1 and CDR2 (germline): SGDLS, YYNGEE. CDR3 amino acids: CASGLGAERGNTIYF. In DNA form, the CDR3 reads TGTGCCAGCGGTCTGGGGGCTGAGAGGGGAAACACCATATATTTT.

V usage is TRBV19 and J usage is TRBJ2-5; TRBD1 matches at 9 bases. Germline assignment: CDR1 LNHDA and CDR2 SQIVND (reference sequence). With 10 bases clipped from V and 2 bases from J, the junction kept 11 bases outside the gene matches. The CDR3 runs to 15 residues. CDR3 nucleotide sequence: TGTGCCACTATGGACAGGGGTCGACTTCAAGAGACCCAGTACTTC. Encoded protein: CATMDRGRLQETQYF. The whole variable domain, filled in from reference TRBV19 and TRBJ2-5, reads DGGITQSPKYLFRKEGQNVTLSCEQNLNHDAMYWYRQDPGQGLRLIYYSQIVNDFQKGDIAEGYSVSREKKESFPLTVTSAQKNPTAFYLCATMDRGRLQETQYFGPGTRLLVL.

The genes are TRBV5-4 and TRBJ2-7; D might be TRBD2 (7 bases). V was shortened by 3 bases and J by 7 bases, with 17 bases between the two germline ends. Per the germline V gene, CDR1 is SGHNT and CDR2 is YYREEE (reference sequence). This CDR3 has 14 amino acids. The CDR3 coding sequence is TGTGCCAGCAGCTCCCAAGGGGGGGTGGGGGAGCAGTACTTC. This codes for CASSSQGGVGEQYF.

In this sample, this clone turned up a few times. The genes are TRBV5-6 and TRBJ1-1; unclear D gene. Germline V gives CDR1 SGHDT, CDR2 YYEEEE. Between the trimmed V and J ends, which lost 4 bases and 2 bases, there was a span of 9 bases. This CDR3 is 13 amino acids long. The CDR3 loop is CASSPRINTEAFF. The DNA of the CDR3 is TGTGCCAGCAGCCCGAGGATAAACACTGAAGCTTTCTTT.

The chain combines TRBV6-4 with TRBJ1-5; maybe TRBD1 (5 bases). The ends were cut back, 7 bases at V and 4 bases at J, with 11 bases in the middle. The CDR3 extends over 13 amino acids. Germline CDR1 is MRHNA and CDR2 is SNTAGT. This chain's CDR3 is CASKLQGNQPQHF. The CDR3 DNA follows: TGTGCCAGCAAGCTGCAGGGTAATCAGCCCCAGCATTTT.

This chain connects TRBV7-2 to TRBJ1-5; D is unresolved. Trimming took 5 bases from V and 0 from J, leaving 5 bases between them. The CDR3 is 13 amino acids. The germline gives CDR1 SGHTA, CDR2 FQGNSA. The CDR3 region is CASSLNSNQPQHF. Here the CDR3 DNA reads TGTGCCAGCAGCCTTAATAGCAATCAGCCCCAGCATTTT.

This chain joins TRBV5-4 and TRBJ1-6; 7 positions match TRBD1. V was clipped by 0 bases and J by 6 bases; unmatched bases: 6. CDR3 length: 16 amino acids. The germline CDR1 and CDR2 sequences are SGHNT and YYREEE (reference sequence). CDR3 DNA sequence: TGTGCCAGCAGCTTGGGCGACAGGGCTCCTAATTCACCCCTCCACTTT. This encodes CASSLGDRAPNSPLHF.

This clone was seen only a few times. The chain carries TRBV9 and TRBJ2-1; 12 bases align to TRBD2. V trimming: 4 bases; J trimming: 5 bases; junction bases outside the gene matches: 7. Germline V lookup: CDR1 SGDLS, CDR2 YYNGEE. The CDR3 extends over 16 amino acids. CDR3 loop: CASSPRTSGAHNEQFF. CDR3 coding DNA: TGTGCCAGCAGCCCGAGGACTAGCGGGGCCCACAATGAGCAGTTCTTC.

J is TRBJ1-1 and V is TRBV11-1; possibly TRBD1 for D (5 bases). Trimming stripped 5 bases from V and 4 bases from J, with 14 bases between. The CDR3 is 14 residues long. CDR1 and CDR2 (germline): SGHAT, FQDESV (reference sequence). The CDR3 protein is CASSPWGGSTEAFF. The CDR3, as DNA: TGTGCCAGCAGCCCGTGGGGGGGAAGCACTGAAGCTTTCTTT.

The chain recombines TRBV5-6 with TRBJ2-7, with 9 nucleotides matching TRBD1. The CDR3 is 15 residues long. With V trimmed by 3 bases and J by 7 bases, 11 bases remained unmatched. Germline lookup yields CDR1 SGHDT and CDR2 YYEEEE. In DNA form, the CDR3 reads TGTGCCAGCAGCTCCCCGGGACAGGGTAATAGGGAGCAGTACTTC. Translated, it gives CASSSPGQGNREQYF.

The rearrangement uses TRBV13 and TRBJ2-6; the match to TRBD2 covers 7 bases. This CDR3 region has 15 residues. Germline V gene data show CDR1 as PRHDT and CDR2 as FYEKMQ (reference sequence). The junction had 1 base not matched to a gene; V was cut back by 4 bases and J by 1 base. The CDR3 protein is CASSSGGSGANVLTF. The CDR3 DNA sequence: TGTGCCAGCAGCTCCGGGGGGTCTGGGGCCAACGTCCTGACTTTC.